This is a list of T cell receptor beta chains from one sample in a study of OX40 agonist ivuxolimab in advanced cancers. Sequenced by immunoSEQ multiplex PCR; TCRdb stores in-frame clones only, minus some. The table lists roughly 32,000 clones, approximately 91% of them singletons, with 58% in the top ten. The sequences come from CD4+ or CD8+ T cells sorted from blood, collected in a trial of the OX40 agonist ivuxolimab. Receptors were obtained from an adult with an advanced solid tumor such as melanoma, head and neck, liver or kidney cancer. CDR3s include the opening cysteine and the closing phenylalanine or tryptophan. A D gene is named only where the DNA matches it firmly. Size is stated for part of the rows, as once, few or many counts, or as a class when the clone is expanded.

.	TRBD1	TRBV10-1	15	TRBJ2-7	TGCGCCAGCAGTGAGTTCGGACAGGGTACCTACGAGCAGTACTTC	CASSEFGQGTYEQYF
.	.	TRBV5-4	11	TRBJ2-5	TGTGCCAGCAGCTTTGGGGAGACCCAGTACTTC	CASSFGETQYF
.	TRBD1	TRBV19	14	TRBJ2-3	TGTGCCACAGCTCAGGGACAGTTCGCAGATACGCAGTATTTT	CATAQGQFADTQYF
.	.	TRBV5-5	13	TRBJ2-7	TGTGCCAGCAGCCTGTGGCACTACTACGAGCAGTACTTC	CASSLWHYYEQYF
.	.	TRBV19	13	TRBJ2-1	TGTGCCAGTAGTATAGATCGACTAAATGAGCAGTTCTTC	CASSIDRLNEQFF
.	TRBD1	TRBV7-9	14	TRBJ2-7	TGTGCCAGCAGCTACGGACAGGGGTTCTACGAGCAGTACTTC	CASSYGQGFYEQYF
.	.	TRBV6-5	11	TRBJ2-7	TGTGCCAGCAGTACCTTGAACGAGCAGTACTTC	CASSTLNEQYF
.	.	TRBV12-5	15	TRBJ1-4	TGTGCTAGTGGTTTGTGTACAGGGTGTAAAGAAAAACTGTTTTTT	CASGLCTGCKEKLFF
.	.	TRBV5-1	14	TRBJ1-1	TGCGCCAGCAGCTTGGGGTCCCTGAACACTGAAGCTTTCTTT	CASSLGSLNTEAFF
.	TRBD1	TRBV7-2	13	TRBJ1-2	TGTGCCAGCAGCCTGACAGGGGGCGATGGCTACACCTTC	CASSLTGGDGYTF
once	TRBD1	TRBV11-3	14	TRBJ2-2	TGTGCCTGCCGTCCAGGGGGGAACACCGGGGAGCTGTTTTTT	CACRPGGNTGELFF
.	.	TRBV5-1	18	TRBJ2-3	TGCGCCAGCAGCTTTAGGGGGGGCACCATCCCCGACACAGATACGCAGTATTTT	CASSFRGGTIPDTDTQYF
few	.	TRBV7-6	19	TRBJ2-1	TGTGCCAGCAGTTCTAAAGCCGGGCTCCGATTGGAGAACTACAATGAGCAGTTCTTC	CASSSKAGLRLENYNEQFF
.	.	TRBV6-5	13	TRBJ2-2	TGTGCCAGCAGTTACAGTGGCACCGGGGAGCTGTTTTTT	CASSYSGTGELFF